Sequencing of this T cell receptor (beta chain) was carried out in a study of T-cell memory formation after mild COVID-19. The CDR3 has 10 amino acids. In germline, CDR1 is SNHLY, CDR2 FYNNEI. V was clipped by 4 bases and J by 5 bases, with 2 bases between them. In TCRdb, the 5' RACE reads were re-called with MiXCR into one record per CDR3 protein. The profile shows roughly 300,000 distinct CDR3 sequences, 15% to 20% of them singletons. This clonotype has ten or more counts. The sequenced sample consisted of PBMCs or a T cell subset sorted from them (not recorded which). J is TRBJ2-5 and V is TRBV2; no definite D call. This receptor was identified in a man aged 18 to 30 who had mild COVID-19 (a few samples of this study predate the infection). Cell type and time point are not known. The CDR3 DNA is TGTGCCAGCAGTGTGGAGACCCAGTACTTC. It translates to CASSVETQYF.